This entry lists 10 T cell receptor beta chains sequenced from one sample in a study of T cell responses to AZD1222 COVID-19 vaccine. Profiling relied on immunoSEQ multiplex PCR, and the TCRdb table lists in-frame clones only, not all of them. The table records fewer than 150,000 clones, over 75% of them present only once. This material consisted of peripheral blood, taken on day 0 of AZD1222 vaccination. These receptors all stem from an adult in good health.

This clone appeared a few times. CDR3 DNA: TGCGCCAGCAGTGAGTCGACTCGGGCTAGCGGGAGTGGGAATGAGCAGTTCTTC. This codes for CASSESTRASGSGNEQFF. The V call is TRBV10-2, the J call TRBJ2-1, with TRBD2 matching 10 bases. CDR3 size: 18 residues. The germline gives CDR1 WSHSY, CDR2 SAAADI. V lost 0 bases, J lost 7 bases, and 12 bases stayed unmatched.

V usage is TRBV15 and J usage is TRBJ1-3, with D possibly TRBD1 on 5 matching bases. Looked up from germline, CDR1 is LNHNV and CDR2 is YYDKDF (reference sequence). This CDR3 spans 14 amino acids. Trimming removed 0 bases from V and 10 bases from J, with 13 bases in between. CDR3 DNA: TGTGCCACCAGCAGAGATTGGGGGGTTGGGACCATATATTTT. Protein: CATSRDWGVGTIYF.

The V gene is TRBV7-3, the J gene TRBJ2-3, with D tentatively TRBD2 (5 bases). Germline V gives CDR1 SGHTA, CDR2 FQGTGA. V gave up 2 bases and J gave up 9 bases, with 12 bases separating them. The CDR3 is 13 residues long. The CDR3, as DNA: TGTGCCAGCAGCTTAGGTCCGGAGGAGACGCAGTATTTT. Protein product: CASSLGPEETQYF.

A single count supports this clone. The rearrangement links TRBV7-6 to TRBJ1-4, with unresolved D. V was shortened by 1 base and J by 5 bases, with 11 bases between the two germline ends. CDR1 and CDR2 from the germline V gene are SGHVS and FNYEAQ. The CDR3 is made up of 15 amino acids. The CDR3 protein is CASSLEPAYNEKLFF. Here the CDR3 DNA reads TGTGCCAGCAGCTTAGAACCGGCCTACAATGAAAAACTGTTTTTT.

This chain connects TRBV3-1 (or the pseudogene TRBV3-2) to TRBJ2-5; 7 bases are shared with TRBD2. Germline V gene sequence: CDR1 LGHDT, CDR2 YNNKEL (reference sequence). The CDR3 consists of 15 residues. V trimming: 2 bases; J trimming: 3 bases; junction bases outside the gene matches: 6. The CDR3 bases are TGTGCCAGCAGCCAAAGGGGAGGGAGGGAAGAGACCCAGTACTTC. Translating it yields CASSQRGGREETQYF.

The chain joins TRBV5-1 to TRBJ1-2, with no clear D. The CDR3 is 14 amino acids. V was cut by 4 bases and J by 8 bases, with 18 bases left in between. Germline V CDR1 and CDR2: SGHRS, YFSETQ. This CDR3 reads CASSPRGSFEGYTF. The CDR3 bases are TGCGCCAGCAGCCCCCGGGGTTCCTTTGAAGGCTACACCTTC.

The V call is TRBV6-5, the J call TRBJ1-6; no clear D gene. Trimming took off 4 bases at V and 9 bases at J, with 16 bases between the two ends. CDR3 length: 15 amino acids. Per germline, CDR1 MNHEY and CDR2 SVGAGI. The CDR3 DNA sequence: TGTGCCAGCAGTTCCACGCAGATGGTACGTTCACCCCTCCACTTT. Protein: CASSSTQMVRSPLHF.

The chain has TRBV2 and TRBJ2-2; 7 nucleotides match TRBD1. CDR3 size: 14 residues. Germline assignment: CDR1 SNHLY and CDR2 FYNNEI. Trimming took 3 bases from V and 5 from J; bases not matched to a gene: 3. CDR3 bases: TGTGCCAGCAGTGATAAGGGGGCGACCGGGGAGCTGTTTTTT. Its protein product is CASSDKGATGELFF.

The rearrangement joins TRBV5-6 to TRBJ1-5, with TRBD1 identical over 9 bases. This CDR3 spans 16 amino acids. The V segment lost 0 bases and the J segment 7 bases; nucleotides outside the gene matches: 8. Germline CDR1 SGHDT, CDR2 YYEEEE. The CDR3 here is CASSLAVGQGSQPQHF. For the CDR3, the DNA is TGTGCCAGCAGCTTGGCCGTGGGACAGGGTTCGCAGCCCCAGCATTTT. Full variable domain (rest looked up from reference TRBV5-6 and TRBJ1-5): DAGVTQSPTHLIKTRGQQVTLRCSPKSGHDTVSWYQQALGQGPQFIFQYYEEEERQRGNFPDRFSGHQFPNYSSELNVNALLLGDSALYLCASSLAVGQGSQPQHFGDGTRLSIL.

The chain combines TRBV19 with TRBJ1-1; D unclear. The CDR3 sequence is 12 residues long. In germline, CDR1 is LNHDA, CDR2 SQIVND (reference sequence). Trimming removed 3 bases at V and 3 bases at J, with 5 bases between. CDR3 coding DNA: TGTGCCAGTAGTATTCGCCACACTGAAGCTTTCTTT. Translated: CASSIRHTEAFF. The full variable domain, in which reference TRBV19 and TRBJ1-1 provide the parts outside the CDR3, is DGGITQSPKYLFRKEGQNVTLSCEQNLNHDAMYWYRQDPGQGLRLIYYSQIVNDFQKGDIAEGYSVSREKKESFPLTVTSAQKNPTAFYLCASSIRHTEAFFGQGTRLTVV.